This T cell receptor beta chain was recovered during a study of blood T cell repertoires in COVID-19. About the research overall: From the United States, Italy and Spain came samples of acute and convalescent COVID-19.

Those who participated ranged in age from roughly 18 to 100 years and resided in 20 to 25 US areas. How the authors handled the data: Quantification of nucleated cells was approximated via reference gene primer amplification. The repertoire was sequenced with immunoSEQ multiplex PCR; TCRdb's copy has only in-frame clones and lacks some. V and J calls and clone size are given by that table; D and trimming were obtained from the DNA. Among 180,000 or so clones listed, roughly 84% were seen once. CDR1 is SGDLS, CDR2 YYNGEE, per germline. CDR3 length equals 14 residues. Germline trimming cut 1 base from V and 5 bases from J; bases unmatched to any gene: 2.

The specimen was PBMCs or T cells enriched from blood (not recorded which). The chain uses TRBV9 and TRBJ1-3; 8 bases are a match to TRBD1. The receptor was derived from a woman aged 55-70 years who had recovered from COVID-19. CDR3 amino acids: CASSVQGARNTIYF. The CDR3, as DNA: TGTGCCAGCAGCGTACAGGGGGCCCGAAACACCATATATTTT.